Below, one TCR beta chain is given with its context. At one end the junction does not follow the germline gene, possibly because of a read error. Under the authors' procedure: Quantification of nucleated cells was approximated via reference gene primer amplification. Assay used: immunoSEQ multiplex PCR; TCRdb lists only in-frame clones, some missing. V and J calls and clone size follow that table, whereas D and trimming were derived from the DNA. The sample shows 290,000 or so clones, 87% of them seen only once. The length of the CDR3 is 11 residues. The sample originates from a study of blood T cell repertoires in COVID-19. The overall study: Both acute and convalescent COVID-19 samples were obtained from the United States, Italy and Spain. The analysed material was cDNA or gDNA that came from T cells, B-cell-depleted T cells, or PBMCs.

This clonotype was sampled from a man between 18 and 35 years old with active or convalescent COVID-19. The chain joins TRBV12-3 or TRBV12-4 to TRBJ2-3; D is undetermined. The sample taken for sequencing was peripheral blood. The CDR3 sequence is CASSRTDTQYF. The DNA of the CDR3 is TGTGCCAGCTCGCGCACGGATACGCAGTATTTT.